A single sample gave rise to the 18 T cell receptor beta chains below, sequenced in a study of blood T cell repertoires in COVID-19. TCRdb keeps only in-frame clones here, not all; method: immunoSEQ multiplex PCR. This sample has 100,000 or so clones, with approximately 80% found just once. Sequencing used peripheral blood. These receptors came from a human donor in a cohort sampled during active COVID-19.

CDR3 sequence: CASSQVFRGSGANVLTF. CDR3 nucleotides: TGTGCCAGCAGCCAAGTCTTCAGGGGGTCTGGGGCCAACGTCCTGACTTTC. The chain is built from TRBV4-2 and TRBJ2-6; 7 nucleotides line up with TRBD1. With 1 base clipped from V and 1 base from J, the junction kept 4 bases outside the gene matches. This CDR3 is built from 17 residues. CDR1 LGHNA and CDR2 YNFKEQ come from the germline V gene.

The rearrangement links TRBV5-6 to TRBJ2-1; 8 nucleotides agree with TRBD1. The CDR3 is made up of 15 amino acids. Germline V lookup: CDR1 SGHDT, CDR2 YYEEEE. The V and J ends lost 4 bases and 2 bases, in that order; junction bases with no gene match: 5. CDR3 coding DNA: TGTGCCAGCAGCCGGGGACAGGTCCCCTACAATGAGCAGTTCTTC. It codes for CASSRGQVPYNEQFF.

This chain uses TRBV5-1 with TRBJ2-4; D gene uncertain. The CDR3 consists of 14 residues. The V end lost 0 bases, the J end lost 8 bases, and 12 bases lay between the germline ends. Germline-derived CDR1 and CDR2 are SGHRS and YFSETQ. CDR3 nucleotides: TGCGCCAGCAGCTTGGTAGATGTTAGAGACATTCAGTACTTC. Translating gives CASSLVDVRDIQYF.

The chain couples TRBV7-6 to TRBJ2-1, with D perhaps TRBD2 (5 bases). Germline CDR1 and CDR2: SGHVS and FNYEAQ. Trimming stripped 5 bases from V and 5 bases from J, with 16 bases between. The CDR3 is 15 amino acids. In nucleotides, the CDR3 is TGTGCCAGCAGCGCGCGGTGGGGAGCCGACAATGAGCAGTTCTTC. Its protein is CASSARWGADNEQFF.

This sequence joins TRBV19 and TRBJ2-2, with D possibly TRBD2 on 6 matching bases. The CDR3 length is 16 residues. The germline CDR1 and CDR2 sequences are LNHDA and SQIVND (reference sequence). V shed 5 bases and J shed 4 bases, with 17 bases lying between them. The CDR3 region is CASSPGAAGLTGELFF. DNA for the CDR3: TGTGCCAGTAGTCCCGGAGCCGCGGGGCTCACCGGGGAGCTGTTTTTT.

The V call is TRBV28, the J call TRBJ1-2; 9 positions match TRBD1. This CDR3 has 15 amino acids. Germline CDR1 MDHEN, CDR2 SYDVKM. V dropped 5 bases and J dropped 5; count of bases not matched to a gene: 9. CDR3 protein: CASSKQGARMYGYTF. The CDR3 DNA is TGTGCCAGCAGTAAACAGGGGGCGAGAATGTATGGCTACACCTTC.

The chain uses TRBV6-2 or TRBV6-3 and TRBJ2-5, with 11 bases fitting TRBD2. Germline-derived CDR1 and CDR2 are MNHEY and SVGEGT. The trim removed 1 base at V and 5 bases at J, leaving 9 bases unmatched. There are 17 residues in the CDR3. CDR3 in DNA: TGTGCCAGCAGTTACTTCTTCCTAGCGGGGGGTCGGGAGACCCAGTACTTC. The encoded protein is CASSYFFLAGGRETQYF.

CDR3: CASSQSGQSTYEQYF. CDR3 nucleotides: TGCGCCAGCAGCCAAAGTGGACAGTCTACCTACGAGCAGTACTTC. The gene calls are TRBV5-1 and TRBJ2-7; D is possibly TRBD1 (6 bases). CDR3 length equals 15 residues. V lost 4 bases, J lost 2 bases, and 16 bases lay in between. From germline, CDR1 is SGHRS and CDR2 YFSETQ.

The chain links TRBV29-1 to TRBJ2-3; no firm D call. Per germline, CDR1 SQVTM and CDR2 ANQGSEA. Trimming removed 4 bases at V and 4 bases at J, with 9 bases between. The CDR3 contains 12 residues. Here the CDR3 DNA reads TGCAGCGTTGGGCCACCGCCAGATACGCAGTATTTT. It encodes CSVGPPPDTQYF.

The chain combines TRBV18 with TRBJ2-3; tentatively, D is TRBD1 (6 bases). Trimming removed 3 bases at V and 9 bases at J, with 13 bases between. The germline V gene encodes CDR1 KGHSH and CDR2 LQKENI. CDR3 length: 13 residues. CDR3 nucleotide sequence: TGTGCCAGCTCACCCGGACAGTTAGACACGCAGTATTTT. Amino acid sequence: CASSPGQLDTQYF.

The rearrangement joins TRBV21-1 to TRBJ1-6; TRBD1 is the table's D call and was not checked against the DNA. TRBV21-1 is listed as a pseudogene. CDR3 length: 17 residues. CDR3 nucleotides: TGTGCCAGCAGGAGGACAGGGGGCATTTTTTATAATTCACCCCTCCACTTT. Protein: CASRRTGGIFYNSPLHF.

The chain uses TRBV27 and TRBJ2-3, with D maybe TRBD2 (6 bases). From germline, CDR1 is MNHEY and CDR2 SMNVEV (reference sequence). Trimming stripped 5 bases from V and 6 bases from J, with 12 bases between. The CDR3 has 13 residues. The CDR3 spells CASSAGTSDTQYF. The CDR3, as DNA: TGTGCCAGCAGTGCCGGGACTTCTGATACGCAGTATTTT.

V is TRBV3-1 (or the pseudogene TRBV3-2) and J is TRBJ2-5; D possibly corresponds to TRBD2 (7 bases). This CDR3 is built from 15 residues. Germline CDR1 and CDR2: LGHDT and YNNKEL (reference sequence). Trimming took 2 bases from V and 5 from J, leaving 15 bases between them. The CDR3 bases are TGTGCCAGCAGCCAAAGGGGGGGGCGACAGGAGACCCAGTACTTC. Residues: CASSQRGGRQETQYF.

V and J are TRBV5-1 and TRBJ2-2; tentatively, D is TRBD2 (5 bases). CDR1 and CDR2 (germline): SGHRS, YFSETQ. The CDR3 runs 16 residues. V was pared by 0 bases and J by 3 bases, with 12 bases between. Written as DNA, the CDR3 is TGCGCCAGCAGCTTGGATCGGGGTCCCCACACCGGGGAGCTGTTTTTT. Amino acids: CASSLDRGPHTGELFF.

This sequence joins TRBV6-1 and TRBJ1-5; D perhaps matches TRBD1 (5 bases). V lost 3 bases and J 5 bases, leaving 14 bases between the germline ends. The germline V gene encodes CDR1 MNHNS and CDR2 SASEGT. The CDR3 has 15 amino acids. DNA of the CDR3: TGTGCCAGCAGTGATCCCACGGGGGGGGATCAGCCCCAGCATTTT. It is translated as CASSDPTGGDQPQHF.

V usage is TRBV7-2 and J usage is TRBJ2-1; 9 bases are shared with TRBD2. V lost 4 bases to trimming and J lost 3 bases; unmatched junction nucleotides: 4. The V gene's germline CDR1 is SGHTA and CDR2 FQGNSA. This CDR3 is built from 15 residues. CDR3 nucleotide sequence: TGTGCCAGCAGCTCACAAGCGGGGGGCTACAATGAGCAGTTCTTC. Its translation: CASSSQAGGYNEQFF.

This chain uses TRBV5-1 with TRBJ1-2; D is undetermined. V lost 9 bases and J 0 bases, leaving 15 bases between the germline ends. The CDR3 is made up of 14 amino acids. CDR1 is SGHRS, CDR2 YFSETQ, per germline. CDR3 region: CATSLGDTNYGYTF. The CDR3 coding sequence is TGCGCCACCTCACTGGGCGATACTAACTATGGCTACACCTTC.

This clone was seen only a few times. Written as DNA, the CDR3 is TGCGCCAGCAGCCCGCCGGGACTAGCGGAAACCTACGAGCAGTACTTC. Amino acids: CASSPPGLAETYEQYF. The V and J genes are TRBV5-1 and TRBJ2-7, with TRBD2 matching 11 bases. The germline V gene encodes CDR1 SGHRS and CDR2 YFSETQ. J lost 2 bases, V lost 4 bases, and 8 bases had no gene match. This CDR3 has 16 amino acids.